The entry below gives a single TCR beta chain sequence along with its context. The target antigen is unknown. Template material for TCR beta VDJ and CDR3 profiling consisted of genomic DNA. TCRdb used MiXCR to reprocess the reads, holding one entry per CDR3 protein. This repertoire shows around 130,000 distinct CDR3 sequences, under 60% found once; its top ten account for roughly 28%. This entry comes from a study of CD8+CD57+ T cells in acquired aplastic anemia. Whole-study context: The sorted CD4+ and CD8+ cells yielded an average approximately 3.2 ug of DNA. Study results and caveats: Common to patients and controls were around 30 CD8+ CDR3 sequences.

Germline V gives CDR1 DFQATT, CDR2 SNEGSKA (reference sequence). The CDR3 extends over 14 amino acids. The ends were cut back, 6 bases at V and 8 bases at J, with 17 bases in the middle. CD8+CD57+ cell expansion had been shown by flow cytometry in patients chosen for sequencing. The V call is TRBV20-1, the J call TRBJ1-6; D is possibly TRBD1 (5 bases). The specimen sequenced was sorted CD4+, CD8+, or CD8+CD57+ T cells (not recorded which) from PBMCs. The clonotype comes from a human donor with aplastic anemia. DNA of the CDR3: TGCAGTGCAAGAAGCCGGGACGGATATTCACCCCTCCACTTT. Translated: CSARSRDGYSPLHF.